One sample yielded the 25 T cell receptor beta chains listed below, sequenced in a study of cytomegalovirus exposure and HLA in healthy donors. Vbeta (60) and Jbeta (13) primers were used in the PCR. Generated by immunoSEQ multiplex PCR, the TCRdb table keeps only in-frame clones and is missing some. In the table there are about 110,000 clones, 75% of which are singletons. Material for sequencing was PBMCs. Source of these receptors: a male donor in good health and CMV-seropositive.

V and J are TRBV23-1 and TRBJ1-2; 10 bases map to TRBD1. TRBV23-1 qualifies as an ORF whose function is uncertain. V was clipped by 3 bases and J by 6 bases; unmatched bases: 10. The CDR3 runs to 16 residues. CDR3 DNA sequence: TGCGCCAGCAGTCACCCTCCGGGACAGGGGTCGGATGGCTACACCTTC. This codes for CASSHPPGQGSDGYTF.

The chain combines TRBV1 with TRBJ2-3; whether TRBD2, the table's D call, matches the DNA was not checked. TRBV1 is recorded as a pseudogene. This CDR3 comprises 19 residues. The CDR3: CTSSRGLAGGLDSTDTQYF. Written as DNA, the CDR3 is TGCACCAGCAGCCGGGGACTAGCGGGGGGCCTGGATAGCACAGATACGCAGTATTTT.

The genes are TRBV2 and TRBJ2-1; 8 nucleotides agree with TRBD1. From germline, CDR1 is SNHLY and CDR2 FYNNEI. This CDR3 region has 14 residues. The V segment lost 2 bases and the J segment 5 bases; nucleotides outside the gene matches: 2. The CDR3 is CASSEQGAHNEQFF. Here the CDR3 DNA reads TGTGCCAGCAGTGAACAGGGGGCCCACAATGAGCAGTTCTTC.

V and J are TRBV29-1 and TRBJ1-2; 11 bases align to TRBD1. V was clipped by 5 bases and J by 6 bases; unmatched bases: 20. Germline CDR1 reads SQVTM; CDR2 reads ANQGSEA. The CDR3 totals 18 residues. The CDR3 DNA is TGCAGCGTTCCCGAAAGGACAGGGGGCCTTTTCTCTACCGATGGCTACACCTTC. Translation gives CSVPERTGGLFSTDGYTF.

This chain links TRBV15 with TRBJ1-3, with 7 bases that match TRBD1. Germline values: CDR1 LNHNV, CDR2 YYDKDF (reference sequence). V lost 2 bases, J lost 4 bases, and 8 bases stayed unmatched. The CDR3 consists of 16 residues. CDR3 nucleotides: TGTGCCACCAGCAGACCAGCGACAGGGAGGGGAAACACCATATATTTT. It encodes CATSRPATGRGNTIYF.

The chain carries TRBV28 and TRBJ1-2, with TRBD1 matching over 8 bases. CDR1 and CDR2 (germline): MDHEN, SYDVKM. V shed 6 bases and J 7 bases; nucleotides not matched to a gene: 7. The CDR3 spans 13 residues. The CDR3 sequence: CASSLDREVGYTF. The CDR3 DNA follows: TGTGCCAGCAGCCTGGACAGGGAGGTTGGCTACACCTTC.

The chain is built from TRBV19 and TRBJ1-4, with 8 bases aligning to TRBD1. From germline, CDR1 is LNHDA and CDR2 SQIVND (reference sequence). V gave up 6 bases and J gave up 5 bases; unmatched junction bases: 8. The CDR3 consists of 15 residues. The CDR3 is CASRADRGRNEKLFF. In nucleotides, the CDR3 is TGTGCCAGTAGGGCCGACAGGGGAAGGAATGAAAAACTGTTTTTT.

The V and J genes are TRBV7-9 and TRBJ2-7; 9 nucleotides align to TRBD1. CDR3 length equals 14 residues. Losses at the gene ends were 5 bases for V and 3 bases for J; bases not matched to a gene: 5. Per the germline V gene, CDR1 is SEHNR and CDR2 is FQNEAQ (reference sequence). The CDR3 bases are TGTGCCAGCAGCACCTCGGGACAGGGCTACGAGCAGTACTTC. Protein product: CASSTSGQGYEQYF. The full variable domain, completed using reference TRBV7-9 and TRBJ2-7, is DTGVSQNPRHKITKRGQNVTFRCDPISEHNRLYWYRQTLGQGPEFLTYFQNEAQLEKSRLLSDRFSAERPKGSFSTLEIQRTEQGDSAMYLCASSTSGQGYEQYFGPGTRLTVT.

The rearrangement uses TRBV30 and TRBJ2-7; 10 bases line up with TRBD1. With 5 bases clipped from V and 4 bases from J, the junction kept 11 bases outside the gene matches. CDR3 length: 15 residues. Looked up from germline, CDR1 is GTSNPN and CDR2 is SVGIG (reference sequence). In DNA, the CDR3 is TGTGCCTGGGCCGCGGGACAGGGGTATGGGTACGAGCAGTACTTC. It yields the protein CAWAAGQGYGYEQYF.

The chain has TRBV27 and TRBJ1-2, with 8 nucleotides matching TRBD1. The CDR3 is made up of 15 amino acids. Germline CDR1 reads MNHEY; CDR2 reads SMNVEV (reference sequence). V trimming: 5 bases; J trimming: 7 bases; junction bases outside the gene matches: 12. CDR3 DNA: TGTGCCAGCAGTGCAGGGACAGGAGGGAGGGGTGGCTACACCTTC. Its translation: CASSAGTGGRGGYTF.

In the case of this clone: The same CDR3 arises from other DNA sequences in this sample as well. V usage is TRBV9 and J usage is TRBJ2-7; 7 bases align to TRBD2. This CDR3 has 12 residues. CDR1 is SGDLS and CDR2 is YYNGEE in the germline V gene. After removal of 4 bases from V and 4 bases from J, the junction contained 2 bases not matched to a gene. The CDR3 bases are TGTGCCAGCAGCTCGCGGGGGTACGAGCAGTACTTC. This codes for CASSSRGYEQYF.

The genes are TRBV10-3 and TRBJ2-7; D perhaps matches TRBD2 (6 bases). Germline V gene sequence: CDR1 ENHRY, CDR2 SYGVKD. CDR3 length: 14 amino acids. V lost 3 bases and J lost 0, with 9 bases in between. The chain's CDR3 is CAISDRGTSYEQYF. Here the CDR3 DNA reads TGTGCCATCAGTGATCGGGGGACCTCCTACGAGCAGTACTTC.

This chain joins TRBV29-1 and TRBJ1-1, with unresolved D. This CDR3 has 14 residues. The V and J ends lost 3 bases and 1 base respectively, with 12 bases between them. Germline V gives CDR1 SQVTM, CDR2 ANQGSEA. CDR3 amino acids: CSVERGLANTEAFF. In nucleotides, the CDR3 is TGCAGCGTTGAGCGGGGTCTGGCGAACACTGAAGCTTTCTTT.

This clone has just one count. The V gene is TRBV30, the J gene TRBJ2-6; weak D call: TRBD1 (6 bases). V lost 5 bases and J 7 bases, leaving 12 bases between the germline ends. The germline CDR1 and CDR2 sequences are GTSNPN and SVGIG (reference sequence). CDR3 length equals 13 residues. CDR3 region: CAWSAGAANVLTF. The CDR3, as DNA: TGTGCCTGGTCTGCAGGGGCCGCCAACGTCCTGACTTTC.

The chain uses TRBV6-5 and TRBJ2-1; tentatively, D is TRBD2 (6 bases). Trimming removed 6 bases at V and 7 bases at J, with 16 bases between. CDR1 and CDR2 (germline): MNHEY, SVGAGI. This CDR3 is 14 amino acids long. CDR3: CASRAGPSMNEQFF. CDR3 sequence (DNA): TGTGCCAGCAGGGCGGGACCTAGTATGAATGAGCAGTTCTTC.

The V call is TRBV9, the J call TRBJ1-2; D not resolved. V lost 4 bases and J lost 2, with 9 bases in between. The CDR3 loop spans 13 amino acids. The germline CDR1 and CDR2 sequences are SGDLS and YYNGEE. CDR3 residues: CASSPVENYGYTF. The CDR3, as DNA: TGTGCCAGCAGCCCAGTGGAGAACTATGGCTACACCTTC.

The V and J genes are TRBV6-1 and TRBJ1-5, with TRBD1 matching 8 bases. The J segment lost 6 bases and the V segment lost 4 bases, leaving 2 bases of the junction unmatched. The CDR3 length is 13 residues. Germline loops: CDR1 MNHNS, CDR2 SASEGT. CDR3 DNA: TGTGCCAGCAGTGTGACAGGGGTTCAGCCCCAGCATTTT. Protein product: CASSVTGVQPQHF.

CDR3 protein: CASSPTQLNTEAFF. The DNA of the CDR3 is TGTGCCAGCTCACCTACACAACTGAACACTGAAGCTTTCTTT. The chain has TRBV18 and TRBJ1-1; no firm D call. The CDR3 loop spans 14 amino acids. Trimming left V 3 bases short and J 0 bases short, with 8 bases between. Per germline, CDR1 KGHSH and CDR2 LQKENI.

This chain connects TRBV27 to TRBJ2-3; TRBD2 matches 7 bases. The CDR3 is made up of 16 amino acids. The V gene end was trimmed by 0 bases and the J gene end by 1 base; junction bases not matched to a gene: 4. Looked up from germline, CDR1 is MNHEY and CDR2 is SMNVEV (reference sequence). The CDR3 DNA sequence: TGTGCCAGCAGTTTATCGAGCCTAGCGGGCACAGATACGCAGTATTTT. Translation: CASSLSSLAGTDTQYF.

V is TRBV4-2 and J is TRBJ2-5, with TRBD2 matching over 14 bases. V dropped 4 bases and J dropped 7; count of bases not matched to a gene: 2. This CDR3 is 14 amino acids long. Germline V CDR1 and CDR2: LGHNA, YNFKEQ. The CDR3 loop reads CASSPGTSGGTQYF. The DNA for the CDR3 is TGTGCCAGCAGCCCGGGGACTAGCGGGGGGACCCAGTACTTC.

The chain has TRBV29-1 and TRBJ2-5; D may be TRBD1 (6 bases). From germline, CDR1 is SQVTM and CDR2 ANQGSEA. V lost 7 bases to trimming and J lost 9 bases, with 18 bases between them. CDR3 length: 12 residues. CDR3 sequence reads: CSDQTGLGAQYF. CDR3 DNA: TGCAGCGACCAGACAGGCCTTGGGGCCCAGTACTTC.

V is TRBV19 and J is TRBJ1-5, with D perhaps TRBD1 (5 bases). V lost 1 base and J 0 bases, leaving 10 bases between the germline ends. Germline loops: CDR1 LNHDA, CDR2 SQIVND (reference sequence). This CDR3 region has 16 residues. The CDR3 sequence: CASSIAAGYSNQPQHF. Written as DNA, the CDR3 is TGTGCCAGTAGTATAGCGGCAGGGTATAGCAATCAGCCCCAGCATTTT.

The chain employs TRBV27 and TRBJ2-3; D gene uncertain. The CDR3 totals 13 residues. The V end was cut by 0 bases, the J end by 4 bases, with 5 bases between. Germline CDR1 and CDR2: MNHEY and SMNVEV (reference sequence). In DNA form, the CDR3 reads TGTGCCAGCAGTTTATCCCTCCCAGATACGCAGTATTTT. It yields the protein CASSLSLPDTQYF.

The chain couples TRBV6-1 to TRBJ1-5; D is undetermined. From germline, CDR1 is MNHNS and CDR2 SASEGT. With 4 bases removed from V and 4 bases from J, the gap between germline ends came to 8 bases. This CDR3 is built from 13 residues. The CDR3 DNA reads TGTGCCAGCAGTGGGGCAGCTAATCAGCCCCAGCATTTT. Protein sequence: CASSGAANQPQHF.

The chain couples TRBV6-1 to TRBJ1-4; D call uncertain. The CDR3 extends over 15 amino acids. The ends were cut back, 7 bases at V and 0 bases at J, with 12 bases in the middle. Germline V gives CDR1 MNHNS, CDR2 SASEGT. CDR3 in amino acids: CASTWRPATNEKLFF. In DNA form, the CDR3 reads TGTGCCAGCACCTGGAGGCCTGCAACTAATGAAAAACTGTTTTTT.